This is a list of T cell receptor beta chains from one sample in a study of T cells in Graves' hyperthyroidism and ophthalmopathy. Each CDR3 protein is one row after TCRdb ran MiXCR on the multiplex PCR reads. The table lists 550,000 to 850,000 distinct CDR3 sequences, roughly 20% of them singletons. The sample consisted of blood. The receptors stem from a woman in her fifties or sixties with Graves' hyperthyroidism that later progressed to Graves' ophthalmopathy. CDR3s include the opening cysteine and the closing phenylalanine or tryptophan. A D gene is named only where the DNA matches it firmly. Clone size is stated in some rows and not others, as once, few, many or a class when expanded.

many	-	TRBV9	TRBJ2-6	CASSVEGGARVLTF	TGTGCCAGCAGCGTAGAAGGGGGGGCTAGGGTCCTGACTTTC
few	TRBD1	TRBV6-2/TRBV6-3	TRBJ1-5	CASSPRTTGGRWGNQPQHF	TGTGCCAGCAGTCCCCGGACGACAGGGGGCAGGTGGGGAAATCAGCCCCAGCATTTT
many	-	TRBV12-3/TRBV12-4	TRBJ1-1	CASSFLGLTLNTEAFF	TGTGCCAGCAGTTTTTTAGGACTGACCCTGAACACTGAAGCTTTCTTT
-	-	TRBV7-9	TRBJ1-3	CATLGVNSGNTIYF	TGTGCCACCCTGGGGGTCAACTCTGGAAACACCATATATTTT
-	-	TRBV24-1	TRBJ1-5	CATRVRGERNQPQHF	TGTGCCACCAGGGTCCGGGGGGAGCGCAATCAGCCCCAGCATTTT
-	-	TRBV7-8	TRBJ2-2	CASSFTAGYPNTGELFF	TGTGCCAGCAGCTTCACCGCCGGGTACCCTAACACCGGGGAGCTGTTTTTT
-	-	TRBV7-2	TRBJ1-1	CASSHLGENTEAFF	TGTGCCAGCAGCCATCTAGGAGAGAACACTGAAGCTTTCTTT
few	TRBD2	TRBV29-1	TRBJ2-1	CSVLGTSGAVANEQFF	TGCAGCGTACTCGGGACTAGCGGGGCGGTAGCCAATGAGCAGTTCTTC
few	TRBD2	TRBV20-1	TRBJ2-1	CSAPTSGGVSYNEQFF	TGCAGTGCACCCACTAGCGGGGGTGTCTCCTACAATGAGCAGTTCTTC
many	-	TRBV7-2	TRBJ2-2	CASSFKRGGELFF	TGTGCCAGCAGTTTTAAGCGAGGCGGGGAGCTGTTTTTT
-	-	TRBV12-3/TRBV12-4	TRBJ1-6	CASSLPGDYNSPLHF	TGTGCCAGCAGTTTACCAGGGGACTATAATTCACCCCTCCACTTT
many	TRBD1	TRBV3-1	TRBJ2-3	CASSQAGGADTQYF	TGTGCCAGCAGCCAAGCAGGGGGCGCAGATACGCAGTATTTT
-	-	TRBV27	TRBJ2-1	CASSLTQVQGINEQFF	TGTGCCAGCAGTTTAACACAGGTCCAGGGAATCAATGAGCAGTTCTTC
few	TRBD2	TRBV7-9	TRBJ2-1	CASSPSGALGNEQFF	TGTGCCAGCAGCCCTAGCGGGGCGCTGGGCAATGAGCAGTTCTTC
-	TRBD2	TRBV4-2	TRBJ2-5	CASSQGGGAGETQYF	TGTGCCAGCAGCCAAGGCGGGGGGGCTGGAGAGACCCAGTACTTC
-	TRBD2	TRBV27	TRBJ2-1	CASSPSGTPYNEQFF	TGTGCCAGCAGCCCAAGCGGGACCCCCTACAATGAGCAGTTCTTC
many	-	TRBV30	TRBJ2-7	CAWSAQGGHEQYF	TGTGCCTGGAGTGCACAGGGAGGACACGAGCAGTACTTC
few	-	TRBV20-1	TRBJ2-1	CSAREGGGDKQFF	TGCAGTGCTAGAGAGGGTGGCGGGGATAAGCAGTTCTTC
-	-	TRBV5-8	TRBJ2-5	CASSLGVRAAFAQYF	TGTGCCAGCAGCTTGGGGGTCCGGGCCGCCTTTGCCCAGTACTTC
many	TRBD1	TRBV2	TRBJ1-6	CASSTDRGTPLHF	TGTGCCAGCAGCACCGACAGGGGTACACCCCTCCACTTT
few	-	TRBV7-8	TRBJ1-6	CASSSSDSSYNSPLHF	TGTGCCAGCAGCTCATCCGACAGCTCCTATAATTCACCCCTCCACTTT
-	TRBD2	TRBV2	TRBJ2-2	CASSGTSGGAPRELFF	TGTGCCAGCAGTGGTACTAGCGGGGGGGCCCCCAGGGAGCTGTTTTTT
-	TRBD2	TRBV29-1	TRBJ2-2	CSVTRGAGELFF	TGCAGCGTTACGCGGGGGGCCGGGGAGCTGTTTTTT
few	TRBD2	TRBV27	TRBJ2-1	CASRLTSGDAALLEQFF	TGTGCCAGCAGACTGACTAGCGGGGATGCAGCACTTCTTGAGCAGTTCTTC
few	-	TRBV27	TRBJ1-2	CASSPTGLRAGGYTF	TGTGCCAGCAGTCCAACCGGGCTCCGGGCGGGTGGCTACACCTTC
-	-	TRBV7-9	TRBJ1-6	CASSLGGLASPLHF	TGTGCCAGCAGCCTGGGGGGATTGGCTTCACCCCTCCACTTT
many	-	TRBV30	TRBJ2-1	CAWSVGGSSYNEQFF	TGTGCCTGGAGTGTAGGGGGAAGTTCCTACAATGAGCAGTTCTTC
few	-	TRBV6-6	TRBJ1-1	CASSYRVTEAFF	TGTGCCAGCAGTTACCGGGTCACTGAAGCTTTCTTT
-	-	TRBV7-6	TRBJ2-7	CASSLEAGKHYEQYF	TGTGCCAGCAGCTTAGAAGCCGGGAAACACTACGAGCAGTACTTC
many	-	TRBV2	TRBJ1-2	CACAGSSRSNYGYTF	TGTGCCTGTGCGGGGTCGTCCCGGTCTAACTATGGCTACACCTTC
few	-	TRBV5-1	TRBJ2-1	CASNQGFEYNEQFF	TGCGCCAGCAACCAGGGTTTTGAGTACAATGAGCAGTTCTTC
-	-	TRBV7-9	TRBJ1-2	CASSLDMVGYTF	TGTGCCAGCAGCTTAGATATGGTTGGCTACACCTTC
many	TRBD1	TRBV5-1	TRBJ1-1	CASRSNRGLNTEAFF	TGCGCCAGCAGGTCAAACAGGGGTCTGAACACTGAAGCTTTCTTT
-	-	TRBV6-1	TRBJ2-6	CASSERRLGVGANVLTF	TGTGCCAGCAGTGAAAGGAGACTGGGCGTTGGGGCCAACGTCCTGACTTTC
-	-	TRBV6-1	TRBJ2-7	CASSDLLLAYEQYF	TGTGCCAGCAGTGATCTCCTGCTAGCGTACGAGCAGTACTTC
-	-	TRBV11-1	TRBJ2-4	CASSLEAGAAKNIQYF	TGTGCCAGCAGCTTGGAAGCAGGGGCAGCCAAAAACATTCAGTACTTC
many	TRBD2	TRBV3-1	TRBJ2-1	CASSQDVTSGGVSYNEQFF	TGTGCCAGCAGCCAAGATGTTACTAGCGGGGGCGTATCCTACAATGAGCAGTTCTTC
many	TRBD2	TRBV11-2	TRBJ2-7	CASSSLAEGSYEQYF	TGTGCCAGCAGCTCGCTAGCGGAGGGTTCCTACGAGCAGTACTTC
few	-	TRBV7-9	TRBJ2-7	CASSLSPSGDYEQYF	TGTGCCAGCAGCTTAAGCCCGTCAGGAGACTACGAGCAGTACTTC
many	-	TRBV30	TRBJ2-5	CAWSVGLAETQYF	TGTGCCTGGAGTGTCGGTCTAGCCGAGACCCAGTACTTC
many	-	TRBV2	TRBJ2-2	CASNIQNTGELFF	TGTGCCAGCAACATCCAGAACACCGGGGAGCTGTTTTTT
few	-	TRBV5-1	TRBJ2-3	CASSLGAGKNTDTQYF	TGCGCCAGCAGCTTAGGGGCGGGGAAAAACACAGATACGCAGTATTTT
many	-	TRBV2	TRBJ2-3	CASTYTSDTQYF	TGTGCCAGCACTTATACCTCCGATACGCAGTATTTT
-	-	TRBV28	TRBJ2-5	CASSLAGKGIWETQYF	TGTGCCAGCAGTTTAGCGGGGAAGGGGATTTGGGAGACCCAGTACTTC
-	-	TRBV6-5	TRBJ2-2	CASSYGGEYTGELFF	TGTGCCAGCAGTTACGGCGGGGAGTACACCGGGGAGCTGTTTTTT
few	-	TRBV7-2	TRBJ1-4	CASSSNWRSNEKLFF	TGTGCCAGCAGCTCCAATTGGCGGTCTAATGAAAAACTGTTTTTT
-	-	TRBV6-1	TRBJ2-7	CASSRAHSHEQYF	TGTGCCAGCAGTAGGGCCCATTCCCACGAGCAGTACTTC
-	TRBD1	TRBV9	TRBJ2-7	CASSATGTGFYEQYF	TGTGCCAGCAGCGCAACCGGGACAGGGTTCTACGAGCAGTACTTC
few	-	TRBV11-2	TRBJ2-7	CASSSTGFYEQYF	TGTGCCAGCAGCTCAACAGGGTTTTACGAGCAGTACTTC